These T cell receptor beta chains were read from a single sample in a study of beta chain features in type 1 diabetes. Sequenced by immunoSEQ multiplex PCR; TCRdb stores in-frame clones only, minus some. The profile shows approximately 150,000 clones, roughly 60% of them singletons. Sequenced input: naive CD4+ T cells from blood. These TCRs come from a man aged 25 to 45 with type 1 diabetes. Both conserved end residues are part of each CDR3. The D gene is left open where the match is weak. For some rows the clone size is stated as once, few or many, or as a class when expanded; others skip it.

d_gene,v_gene,j_gene,abundance,CDR3nt,CDR3aa
-,TRBV27,TRBJ2-7,-,TGTGCCAGCAGTTTCTCCTCCAGGGCTCAGCAGTACTTC,CASSFSSRAQQYF
-,TRBV29-1,TRBJ2-7,-,TGCAGCGTTGAAGCCCCCCGGGGGCCAAGCTCCTACGAGCAGTACTTC,CSVEAPRGPSSYEQYF
-,TRBV10-1,TRBJ2-3,-,TGCGCCACCTCGGGATTGAGCACAGATACGCAGTATTTT,CATSGLSTDTQYF
-,TRBV29-1,TRBJ2-3,-,TGCAGCTCCCGCCCGGAGGGGGTTTCTGTGTTTACAGATACGCAGTATTTT,CSSRPEGVSVFTDTQYF
TRBD1,TRBV27,TRBJ1-2,-,TGTGCCACCCAGACAGGGGGCTGGGGTGGCTACACCTTC,CATQTGGWGGYTF
-,TRBV9,TRBJ2-1,few,TGTGCCAGCAGCTACGGGACCGGGGATGAGCAGTTCTTC,CASSYGTGDEQFF
TRBD1,TRBV15,TRBJ2-1,few,TGTGCCACCAGCAGAGCAGGGGGCGGCTACAATGAGCAGTTCTTC,CATSRAGGGYNEQFF
-,TRBV30,TRBJ2-1,few,TGTGCCTGGTTTACACCGGGATACCTAAACAATGAGCAGTTCTTC,CAWFTPGYLNNEQFF
-,TRBV30,TRBJ1-6,-,TGTGCCTGGAGTGAACAGGGAGGTTCCTATAATTCACCCCTCCACTTT,CAWSEQGGSYNSPLHF
TRBD2,TRBV13,TRBJ2-3,-,TGTGCCAGCAGCTTAGGGACTAGCGGGTTGGGAGATACGCAGTATTTT,CASSLGTSGLGDTQYF
-,TRBV4-3,TRBJ2-3,-,TGCGCCAGCAGACAAGATCTATTTTCTGCTTTTGGGCAGTATTTT,CASRQDLFSAFGQYF
-,TRBV7-2,TRBJ2-7,-,TGTGCCAGCAGCTTTCAACAGGGAGGCTACGAGCAGTACTTC,CASSFQQGGYEQYF
TRBD1,TRBV29-1,TRBJ2-5,-,TGCAGCGTTGTCGGGGCAGTTGCCAGGGGGATGGAGACCCAGTACTTC,CSVVGAVARGMETQYF
-,TRBV9,TRBJ2-1,-,TGTGCCAGCAGCAAACTAGCAGGTAATGAGCAGTTCTTC,CASSKLAGNEQFF
TRBD1,TRBV13,TRBJ1-2,few,TGTGCCAGCAGGACGACAGGGAGTCACTATGGCTACACCTTC,CASRTTGSHYGYTF
-,TRBV4-3,TRBJ2-3,once,TGCGCCAGCAGCCAAAGTCACCTTCCCACAGATACGCAGTATTTT,CASSQSHLPTDTQYF
-,TRBV29-1,TRBJ2-7,few,TGCAGCGTTACTACCTCAGGTACCTACGAGCAGTACTTC,CSVTTSGTYEQYF
-,TRBV7-9,TRBJ1-1,-,TGTGCCAGCAGCGGAGTGACCCCAGCTTTCTTT,CASSGVTPAFF
TRBD1,TRBV29-1,TRBJ1-4,-,TGCAGCGTAAGGGACAGCCCTGAAAAACTGTTTTTT,CSVRDSPEKLFF
TRBD1,TRBV29-1,TRBJ2-2,-,TGCAGCGTTGAGAGTAGGGGGCAGCCCGGGGAGCTGTTTTTT,CSVESRGQPGELFF
TRBD1,TRBV30,TRBJ1-5,few,TGTGCCTGTTCCACGGGACAGGGCAATCAGCCCCAGCATTTT,CACSTGQGNQPQHF
-,TRBV7-9,TRBJ1-1,-,TGTGCCAGCAGGAACACTGAAGCTTTCTTT,CASRNTEAFF
TRBD1,TRBV28,TRBJ1-5,-,TGTGCCAGCAGTTTCATCACAGGGGGCAATAGCAATCAGCCCCAGCATTTT,CASSFITGGNSNQPQHF
TRBD1,TRBV30,TRBJ1-2,-,TGTGCCTGGAGCGCGTCAGGGGGTAGTGGCTACACCTTC,CAWSASGGSGYTF
TRBD1,TRBV7-2,TRBJ2-7,-,TGTGCCAGCAGCTTAGACTTACCGGGACAGAACGAGCAGTACTTC,CASSLDLPGQNEQYF
-,TRBV5-1,TRBJ2-5,-,TGCGCCAGCAGCTTGGCCGGGACGGGCGGTAACCAAGAGACCCAGTACTTC,CASSLAGTGGNQETQYF
-,TRBV7-2,TRBJ2-3,-,TGTGCCAGCAGCTTCGACACCAGCACAGATACGCAGTATTTT,CASSFDTSTDTQYF
-,TRBV30,TRBJ2-1,few,TGTGCCTGGGCACCAGGACCTGCTGAGCAGTTCTTC,CAWAPGPAEQFF
-,TRBV7-4,TRBJ1-3,few,TGTGCCAGCGCCTGGGACGTCTCTGGAAACACCATATATTTT,CASAWDVSGNTIYF
-,TRBV30,TRBJ1-3,-,TGTGCCTGGAGTGTAAGTTGGAGCAGCTCTGGAAACACCATATATTTT,CAWSVSWSSSGNTIYF
TRBD1,TRBV7-9,TRBJ1-2,-,TGTGCCAGCAGCCGACAGGGCTTTAACTATGGCTACACCTTC,CASSRQGFNYGYTF
TRBD2,TRBV10-2,TRBJ2-7,once,TGCGCCAGCAGGGAAGGACTAGTTTCCTACGAGCAGTACTTC,CASREGLVSYEQYF
-,TRBV11-2,TRBJ2-1,-,TGTGCCAGCAGCTTAGGCGGGATCTACAATGAGCAGTTCTTC,CASSLGGIYNEQFF
-,TRBV4-3,TRBJ2-1,-,TGCGCCAGCAGCCAGGGCCCCGGGACGAACAATGAGCAGTTCTTC,CASSQGPGTNNEQFF
-,TRBV30,TRBJ2-5,-,TGTGCCTGGAGTACAGGGGAGACCCAGTACTTC,CAWSTGETQYF
-,TRBV30,TRBJ2-5,few,TGTGCCTGGAGCTTTTTTGAGACCCAGTACTTC,CAWSFFETQYF
-,TRBV10-3,TRBJ1-1,few,TGTGCCATCGGGGTCCGTGGGGTGAACACTGAAGCTTTCTTT,CAIGVRGVNTEAFF
TRBD1,TRBV29-1,TRBJ2-7,few,TGCAGCGTAGGATCGAGGGGGCTAGGAGAGCAGTACTTC,CSVGSRGLGEQYF
-,TRBV7-8,TRBJ2-5,-,TGTGCCAGCAGCTTAAGGGCAGGAAAAGAGACCCAGTACTTC,CASSLRAGKETQYF
TRBD1,TRBV25-1,TRBJ1-1,few,TGTGCCAGCAGTGCCGGGACAGGGTTCAACACTGAAGCTTTCTTT,CASSAGTGFNTEAFF
TRBD1,TRBV29-1,TRBJ2-3,few,TGCAGCGTTTCGGGGCAGGGGGCTACGGGAACAGATACGCAGTATTTT,CSVSGQGATGTDTQYF
-,TRBV7-9,TRBJ2-7,-,TGTGCCAGCAGCTCCGGGATAACCTACGAGCAGTACTTC,CASSSGITYEQYF
-,TRBV15,TRBJ2-7,-,TGTGCCACCAGCAGAGACTCAGGTTCCTACGAGCAGTACTTC,CATSRDSGSYEQYF
-,TRBV29-1,TRBJ2-7,-,TGCAGCGTCTGGACCGCTGCCTACGAGCAGTACTTC,CSVWTAAYEQYF
-,TRBV5-6,TRBJ2-3,-,TGTGCCAGCAGCTTGGACCGGGGCCGTACGCAGTATTTT,CASSLDRGRTQYF